This T cell receptor (beta chain) comes out of a study of blood T cells in healthy people across ages. Overall study: About one barcoded beta molecule per two T cells was captured by template switching.

Through a sample-barcoded 5' primer and a J-beta primer mix, a second PCR was run for roughly 6 to 11 cycles. TCRdb recomputed calls from the 5' RACE reads with MiXCR, one row per CDR3 protein. The data contain about 830,000 distinct CDR3 sequences, about 59% of them seen just once; the ten biggest clones take up roughly 26%. V lost 1 base and J lost 2, with 11 bases in between. This CDR3 contains 15 residues. Germline V gives CDR1 LGHDT, CDR2 YNNKEL (reference sequence). The clonotype was recovered from a man between 25 and 39 years old in good health. V is TRBV3-1 and J is TRBJ2-5; possibly TRBD2 for D (6 bases). The sample taken for sequencing was blood. CDR3 loop: CASSQARLVQETQYF. Written as DNA, the CDR3 is TGTGCCAGCAGCCAAGCGAGACTAGTTCAAGAGACCCAGTACTTC.